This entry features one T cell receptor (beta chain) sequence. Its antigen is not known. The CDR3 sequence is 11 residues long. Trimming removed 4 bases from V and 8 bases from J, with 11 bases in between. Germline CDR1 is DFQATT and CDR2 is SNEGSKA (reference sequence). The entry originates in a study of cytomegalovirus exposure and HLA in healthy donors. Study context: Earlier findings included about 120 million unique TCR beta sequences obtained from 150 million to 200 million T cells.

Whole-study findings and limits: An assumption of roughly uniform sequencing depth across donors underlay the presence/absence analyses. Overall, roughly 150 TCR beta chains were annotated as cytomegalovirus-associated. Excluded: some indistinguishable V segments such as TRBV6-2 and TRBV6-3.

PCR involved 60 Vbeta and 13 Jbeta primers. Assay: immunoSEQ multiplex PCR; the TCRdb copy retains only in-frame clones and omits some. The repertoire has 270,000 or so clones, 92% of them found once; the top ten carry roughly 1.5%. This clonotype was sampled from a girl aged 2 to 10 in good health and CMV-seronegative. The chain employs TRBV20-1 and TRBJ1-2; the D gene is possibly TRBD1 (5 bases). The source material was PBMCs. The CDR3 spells CSATREGGYTF. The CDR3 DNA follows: TGCAGTGCTACCAGGGAGGGAGGCTACACCTTC.